One sample yielded the 23 T cell receptor beta chains listed below, sequenced in a study of blood T cell repertoires in COVID-19. Generated by immunoSEQ multiplex PCR, the TCRdb table keeps only in-frame clones and is missing some. The repertoire holds 200,000 to 300,000 clones, with just under 85% as singletons. The sequenced sample was peripheral blood. Receptor source: a woman of 80 years or more with acute or convalescent COVID-19.

In its sample, this clone was seen once. This chain connects TRBV29-1 to TRBJ2-1, with 10 bases aligning to TRBD1. The CDR3 loop spans 14 amino acids. With 4 bases clipped from V and 7 bases from J, the junction kept 7 bases outside the gene matches. CDR1 and CDR2 from the germline V gene are SQVTM and ANQGSEA. The CDR3 here is CSVADRGLKNEQFF. The CDR3 DNA sequence: TGCAGCGTTGCAGACAGGGGGCTCAAGAATGAGCAGTTCTTC.

This chain links TRBV7-9 with TRBJ2-1; the match to TRBD2 covers 15 bases. From germline, CDR1 is SEHNR and CDR2 FQNEAQ (reference sequence). The V and J ends lost 4 bases and 0 bases, in that order; junction bases with no gene match: 4. This CDR3 spans 18 amino acids. The CDR3 region is CASSSGLAGGPSYNEQFF. The CDR3 DNA is TGTGCCAGCAGCTCGGGACTAGCGGGAGGCCCCTCCTACAATGAGCAGTTCTTC.

This chain connects TRBV27 to TRBJ1-2, with 9 bases fitting TRBD1. The junction had 11 bases not matched to a gene; V was cut back by 8 bases and J by 4 bases. CDR1 and CDR2 from the germline V gene are MNHEY and SMNVEV (reference sequence). The length of the CDR3 is 15 residues. The CDR3 nucleotides read TGTGCCAGCTCACGGCGACTGGGACAGGGCTATGGCTACACCTTC. It is translated as CASSRRLGQGYGYTF.

The rearrangement joins TRBV5-1 to TRBJ1-1; D call uncertain. CDR1 SGHRS and CDR2 YFSETQ come from the germline V gene. V lost 0 bases to trimming and J lost 5 bases, with 5 bases between them. This CDR3 has 12 amino acids. CDR3 coding DNA: TGCGCCAGCAGCTTGGGACATACTGAAGCTTTCTTT. Its protein product is CASSLGHTEAFF.

V is TRBV11-2 and J is TRBJ1-5; no firm D call. Germline V gene data show CDR1 as SGHAT and CDR2 as FQNNGV. Trimming shortened V by 5 bases and J by 1 base, and 18 bases separated the two germline ends. The length of the CDR3 is 17 residues. CDR3 DNA: TGTGCCAGCAGCCCCCGCCGCCCTAACGGGAGCAATCAGCCCCAGCATTTT. Protein product: CASSPRRPNGSNQPQHF.

The genes are TRBV18 and TRBJ2-7, with D perhaps TRBD2 (5 bases). The CDR3 extends over 14 amino acids. Per germline, CDR1 KGHSH and CDR2 LQKENI. The ends were cut back, 5 bases at V and 2 bases at J, with 13 bases in the middle. The chain's CDR3 is CASSAGRLPYEQYF. The CDR3 region has the DNA TGTGCCAGCTCAGCGGGCCGGTTACCCTACGAGCAGTACTTC.

The chain links TRBV6-2 or TRBV6-3 to TRBJ2-1, with D perhaps TRBD2 (6 bases). CDR1 is MNHEY, CDR2 SVGEGT, per germline. The CDR3 is 14 amino acids. Deletions cut 6 bases from V and 6 bases from J, with 15 bases between. The DNA for the CDR3 is TGTGCCAGCAGCCCTTCGGGGAGGACCAATGAGCAGTTCTTC. Its translation is CASSPSGRTNEQFF.

V and J are TRBV29-1 and TRBJ2-3; 8 nucleotides align to TRBD1. Germline CDR1 and CDR2: SQVTM and ANQGSEA. With 6 bases clipped from V and 2 bases from J, the junction kept 7 bases outside the gene matches. The CDR3 runs to 14 residues. CDR3 in DNA: TGCAGCGTGATTAGGACAGGGCTCACAGATACGCAGTATTTT. It encodes CSVIRTGLTDTQYF.

The genes are TRBV10-2 and TRBJ2-7, with 7 bases lining up with TRBD1. This CDR3 spans 15 amino acids. Germline CDR1 is WSHSY and CDR2 is SAAADI. Trimming at V came to 5 bases and at J to 2 bases, leaving 9 bases not matched to a gene. For the CDR3, the DNA is TGCGCCAGCAGTTTGACCGGGACAGAGGCCTACGAGCAGTACTTC. Amino acids: CASSLTGTEAYEQYF.

This chain joins TRBV6-1 and TRBJ1-2, with TRBD1 identical over 7 bases. The V gene's germline CDR1 is MNHNS and CDR2 SASEGT. V trimming: 3 bases; J trimming: 2 bases; junction bases outside the gene matches: 9. This CDR3 region has 16 residues. The CDR3 nucleotides are TGTGCCAGCAGTGACCAGACAGGGTGGTTAAACTATGGCTACACCTTC. This codes for CASSDQTGWLNYGYTF.

V is TRBV3-1 (or the pseudogene TRBV3-2) and J is TRBJ2-7; 8 bases align to TRBD1. CDR1 and CDR2 from the germline V gene are LGHDT and YNNKEL (reference sequence). There are 15 residues in the CDR3. V lost 1 base to trimming and J lost 3 bases; unmatched junction nucleotides: 5. The CDR3 DNA sequence: TGTGCCAGCAGCCAAGGGGGACAGGCCCTCTACGAGCAGTACTTC. This gives the protein CASSQGGQALYEQYF.

This chain joins TRBV7-9 and TRBJ2-1; 11 bases agree with TRBD1. CDR1 and CDR2 (germline): SEHNR, FQNEAQ (reference sequence). This CDR3 has 14 amino acids. Unmatched junction bases numbered 7, after V lost 3 bases and J lost 12 bases. The CDR3 DNA reads TGTGCCAGCAGCTTTTCCGGGACAGGGGGGCGGCAGTTCTTC. Residues: CASSFSGTGGRQFF.

V and J are TRBV7-2 and TRBJ1-1; D is undetermined. The CDR3 length is 15 residues. Looked up from germline, CDR1 is SGHTA and CDR2 is FQGNSA. V was clipped by 6 bases and J by 0 bases, with 14 bases between them. Written as DNA, the CDR3 is TGTGCCAGCAGGAAGTCACAGCTTCTGAACACTGAAGCTTTCTTT. It translates to CASRKSQLLNTEAFF.

The chain uses TRBV12-3 or TRBV12-4 and TRBJ1-6; D remains ambiguous. V was pared by 7 bases and J by 9 bases, with 13 bases between. The CDR3 loop spans 13 amino acids. The CDR3 region has the DNA TGTGCCAGCAACACCGGTGACATTTCACCCCTCCACTTT. Protein product: CASNTGDISPLHF.

The chain carries TRBV11-2 and TRBJ1-4, with D possibly being TRBD1 (5 bases). Germline CDR1 SGHAT, CDR2 FQNNGV. The CDR3 is 14 residues long. V was trimmed by 3 bases and J by 3 bases, leaving 8 bases between them. CDR3 DNA sequence: TGTGCCAGCAGCTTCGACAGATCTAATGAAAAACTGTTTTTT. Residues: CASSFDRSNEKLFF. Using reference TRBV11-2 and TRBJ1-4 for the parts outside the CDR3, the full variable domain is EAGVAQSPRYKIIEKRQSVAFWCNPISGHATLYWYQQILGQGPKLLIQFQNNGVVDDSQLPKDRFSAERLKGVDSTLKIQPAKLEDSAVYLCASSFDRSNEKLFFGSGTQLSVL.

The J gene is TRBJ1-5, the V gene TRBV5-8; 9 nucleotides line up with TRBD1. Germline V CDR1 and CDR2: SGHTS, YDEGEE. Unmatched junction bases numbered 11, after V lost 4 bases and J lost 6 bases. This CDR3 has 16 residues. The CDR3 loop is CASSPGGTGIRQPQHF. In DNA, the CDR3 is TGTGCCAGCAGCCCTGGAGGGACAGGGATACGTCAGCCCCAGCATTTT.

V usage is TRBV29-1 and J usage is TRBJ2-2; no definite D call. Germline lookup yields CDR1 SQVTM and CDR2 ANQGSEA. This CDR3 has 10 amino acids. The V gene lost 3 bases and the J gene lost 6 bases, with 2 bases spanning the gap. The chain's CDR3 is CSVDAGELFF. The DNA for the CDR3 is TGCAGCGTTGACGCCGGGGAGCTGTTTTTT.

This chain joins TRBV28 and TRBJ2-7; D may be TRBD2 (6 bases). The CDR3 totals 13 residues. V gave up 3 bases and J gave up 5 bases, with 11 bases separating them. Per germline, CDR1 MDHEN and CDR2 SYDVKM. CDR3 coding DNA: TGTGCCAGCAGTTTGACTAGTCCCCACGAGCAGTACTTC. Its protein product is CASSLTSPHEQYF.

The V call is TRBV27, the J call TRBJ2-1; D perhaps matches TRBD2 (6 bases). Per the germline V gene, CDR1 is MNHEY and CDR2 is SMNVEV (reference sequence). The CDR3 is 12 amino acids. Trimming removed 5 bases from V and 10 bases from J, with 12 bases in between. Here the CDR3 reads CASSLNRGEQFF. The CDR3 DNA reads TGTGCCAGCAGTCTGAACCGGGGGGAGCAGTTCTTC.

The chain uses TRBV5-4 and TRBJ1-3; 7 nucleotides match TRBD1. In germline, CDR1 is SGHNT, CDR2 YYREEE (reference sequence). This CDR3 has 16 residues. Losses at the gene ends were 0 bases for V and 1 base for J; bases not matched to a gene: 4. The CDR3 loop is CASSLAGGTSGNTIYF. The CDR3 region has the DNA TGTGCCAGCAGCTTGGCAGGGGGAACTTCTGGAAACACCATATATTTT. The full variable domain, rest sourced from reference TRBV5-4 and TRBJ1-3, is ETGVTQSPTHLIKTRGQQVTLRCSSQSGHNTVSWYQQALGQGPQFIFQYYREEENGRGNFPPRFSGLQFPNYSSELNVNALELDDSALYLCASSLAGGTSGNTIYFGEGSWLTVV.

This chain joins TRBV9 and TRBJ2-5; D possibly corresponds to TRBD1 (5 bases). Germline V CDR1 and CDR2: SGDLS, YYNGEE. The CDR3 loop spans 17 amino acids. Trimming pared 3 bases from V and 5 bases from J, leaving 23 bases between. CDR3: CASSEGHFPNRLETQYF. CDR3 nucleotide sequence: TGTGCCAGCAGCGAGGGGCATTTTCCCAATCGATTGGAGACCCAGTACTTC.

The chain links TRBV2 to TRBJ2-2; D gene uncertain. Trimming removed 2 bases at V and 0 bases at J, with 7 bases between. The CDR3 totals 15 residues. Germline CDR1 and CDR2: SNHLY and FYNNEI. The CDR3: CASSESGSNTGELFF. CDR3 sequence (DNA): TGTGCCAGCAGTGAATCCGGGTCGAACACCGGGGAGCTGTTTTTT.

In this sample, this clone turned up once. The CDR3 spells CASRQRTGAMNTEAFF. As DNA, the CDR3 is TGTGCCAGCAGACAACGGACAGGGGCAATGAACACTGAAGCTTTCTTT. V usage is TRBV7-2 and J usage is TRBJ1-1, with 9 bases matching TRBD1. The germline V gene has CDR1 SGHTA and CDR2 FQGNSA. J lost 0 bases, V lost 6 bases, and 8 bases had no gene match. The CDR3 consists of 16 residues.